A selection of T cell receptor beta chains follows, all from one sample in a study of T-cell reconstitution after alpha-beta-depleted transplantation in children. TCRdb re-called the PCR reads with MiXCR, one entry per CDR3 protein. The sample records 700,000 to 950,000 distinct CDR3 sequences, about 15% being singletons. The material sequenced was PBMCs, mostly from graft donor cells, taken 360 days after TCRalphabeta/CD19-depleted stem cell transplant. The receptors come from a male patient aged 10-17 years who had a stem cell transplant for acute lymphoblastic leukemia, so the T cells may come from the graft donor. The CDR3 runs from the conserved cysteine through the conserved F or W. The D gene is left open where the match is weak. A row's size may be missing; if present it is once, few, many or a size class.

v_gene	abundance	d_gene	j_gene	CDR3nt	CDR3aa
TRBV24-1	many	TRBD1	TRBJ1-4	TGTGCCACCAGTGACGCGGGACAGGGGGCAACTAATGAAAAACTGTTTTTT	CATSDAGQGATNEKLFF
TRBV7-9	few	-	TRBJ2-7	TGTGCCAGCAGCCTCACTAGTCGGACAGACACCTACGAGCAGTACTTC	CASSLTSRTDTYEQYF
TRBV5-1	once	-	TRBJ2-1	TGCGCCAGCAGCTTGGTTGCTAGCAGCCAGGGGTCCAATGAGCAGTTCTTC	CASSLVASSQGSNEQFF
TRBV3-1	many	TRBD1	TRBJ2-7	TGTGCCAGCGGACAGGGCGCCTACGAGCAGTACTTC	CASGQGAYEQYF
TRBV10-3	few	TRBD1	TRBJ2-3	TGTGCCATCAGTGACGGGACAGGGGGCATGTATACGCAGTATTTT	CAISDGTGGMYTQYF
TRBV29-1	many	TRBD1	TRBJ2-3	TGCAGCGTTATGGTCGACAGGGTCGGGACGCACACAGATACGCAGTATTTT	CSVMVDRVGTHTDTQYF
TRBV11-2	-	-	TRBJ2-7	TGTGCCAGCAGCTTTATGGCCGGCTACGAGCAGTACTTC	CASSFMAGYEQYF
TRBV20-1	many	TRBD2	TRBJ2-7	TGCAGTGCTAGAGTTAGCGGGAGTTCCTACGAGCAGTACTTC	CSARVSGSSYEQYF
TRBV24-1	-	-	TRBJ2-7	TGTGCCACCAGTGCCCAGGACGGCCCCTACGAGCAGTACTTC	CATSAQDGPYEQYF
TRBV5-1	-	TRBD1	TRBJ1-2	TGCGCCAGCAGCGGACCTACAGGGGGCGACGGCTACACCTTC	CASSGPTGGDGYTF
TRBV29-1	few	TRBD1	TRBJ1-6	TGCAGCGTGCGACAGGGGCCATCATATTCACCCCTCCACTTT	CSVRQGPSYSPLHF
TRBV15	few	-	TRBJ1-2	TGTGCCACCAGCAGAGATGCGCTTACAATAATTCCCTATGGCTACACCTTC	CATSRDALTIIPYGYTF
TRBV7-9	-	-	TRBJ2-7	TGTGCCAGCAGCTCGGTAGGGGCAGGCGGCTACGAGCAGTACTTC	CASSSVGAGGYEQYF
TRBV5-1	-	TRBD2	TRBJ2-7	TGCGCCAGCAGCTTGGCCGCTGCGGGACTATCCTACGAGCAGTACTTC	CASSLAAAGLSYEQYF
TRBV10-3	few	-	TRBJ1-2	TGTGCCATCAGTGAAAGCTTAAGCTATGGCTACACCTTC	CAISESLSYGYTF